One T cell receptor (beta chain) is described in this entry. Original processing notes: The assay estimated nucleated cells by amplifying reference gene primers. TCRdb's table, derived via immunoSEQ multiplex PCR, lists solely in-frame clones and lacks some. For V, J and clone size, that table is used; D and trimming come from the DNA. The sample lists about 200,000 clones, approximately 90% occurring once. The data were taken from a study of blood T cell repertoires in COVID-19. In the study overall: Sites across the United States, Italy and Spain contributed samples from acute and convalescent COVID-19. The cDNA or gDNA used as material had been derived from T cells, B-cell-depleted T cells, or PBMCs.

The clonotype comes from a human donor in a cohort sampled during active COVID-19. Sequenced material: peripheral blood.

This chain's CDR3 is CATSRDEGSRSGEQFF. CDR3 nucleotides: TGTGCCACCAGCAGAGATGAAGGGTCGCGGTCGGGGGAGCAGTTCTTC. The chain uses TRBV15 and TRBJ2-1; possibly TRBD2 for D (5 bases). V was shortened by 0 bases and J by 10 bases, with 19 bases between the two germline ends. Germline V gene sequence: CDR1 LNHNV, CDR2 YYDKDF (reference sequence). There are 16 residues in the CDR3.